This TCR beta chain was profiled in a study of CD8+ T cells in alopecia areata. The V segment lost 1 base and the J segment 9 bases; nucleotides outside the gene matches: 7. Germline CDR1 is MGHRA and CDR2 is YSYEKL. This CDR3 region has 15 residues. General study findings and limits: The study found TCR sharing across patients less clear than in mice, possibly for HLA reasons.

Concerning this clone itself: Its antigen is unidentified.

Once RNA had been extracted, it was reverse transcribed into cDNA to act as the sequencing template. Data came from immunoSEQ multiplex PCR; TCRdb stores just in-frame clones and leaves some out. The repertoire consists of some 120,000 clones, with roughly 50% occurring once and the leading ten covering 10%. The rearrangement joins TRBV4-1 to TRBJ2-1; TRBD2 aligns across 9 bases. The sample comprised NKG2D-low CD8+ T cells sorted from blood. This sequence was found in a human donor with alopecia areata. The chain's CDR3 is CASSQAWREGPEQFF. In DNA form, the CDR3 reads TGCGCCAGCAGCCAAGCGTGGCGGGAGGGCCCTGAGCAGTTCTTC.